The 22 T cell receptor beta chains below were found in one sample sequenced in a study of blood T cell repertoires in COVID-19. Data came from immunoSEQ multiplex PCR; TCRdb stores just in-frame clones and leaves some out. In the table there are about 70,000 clones, around 83% of which are singletons. The material sequenced was peripheral blood. These receptors were obtained from a man aged 80 or over with acute or convalescent COVID-19.

This chain uses TRBV19 with TRBJ1-4, with 9 nucleotides matching TRBD1. Looked up from germline, CDR1 is LNHDA and CDR2 is SQIVND (reference sequence). J gave up 7 bases and V 3 bases, and 6 bases lay outside the gene matches. This CDR3 has 15 amino acids. This chain's CDR3 is CASSMGGTGSEKLFF. DNA of the CDR3: TGTGCCAGTAGTATGGGAGGGACAGGGAGTGAAAAACTGTTTTTT.

The V and J genes are TRBV5-1 and TRBJ2-5, with D unclear. The CDR3 sequence is 16 residues long. Germline V lookup: CDR1 SGHRS, CDR2 YFSETQ. V was shortened by 2 bases and J by 2 bases, with 16 bases between the two germline ends. DNA for the CDR3: TGCGCCAGCAGCTTTGTTCGTCCCACTTCGCAAGAGACCCAGTACTTC. It encodes CASSFVRPTSQETQYF.

This clone was observed a few times. The chain uses TRBV29-1 and TRBJ2-5; 7 bases match TRBD2. Germline lookup yields CDR1 SQVTM and CDR2 ANQGSEA. Trimming cost V 6 bases and J 4 bases; bases outside gene matches: 8. This CDR3 contains 13 residues. The CDR3: CSVSLTGGETQYF. CDR3 in DNA: TGCAGCGTGAGCCTGACGGGGGGAGAGACCCAGTACTTC.

The V call is TRBV7-2, the J call TRBJ2-3, with TRBD1 as a possible D gene (5 bases). The CDR3 consists of 14 residues. V gave up 1 base and J gave up 5 bases, with 10 bases separating them. The V gene's germline CDR1 is SGHTA and CDR2 FQGNSA. The CDR3 region is CASSLDRGGDTQYF. The DNA of the CDR3 is TGTGCCAGCAGCTTAGATAGGGGCGGAGATACGCAGTATTTT.

This chain connects TRBV28 to TRBJ2-7, with a tentative D call TRBD2 (7 bases). V was trimmed by 5 bases and J by 4 bases, leaving 18 bases between them. This CDR3 is built from 15 residues. Germline V gene sequence: CDR1 MDHEN, CDR2 SYDVKM. In DNA form, the CDR3 reads TGTGCCAGCAGTGGTCGGGTTGGGGGGGCTTACGAGCAGTACTTC. Amino acids: CASSGRVGGAYEQYF.

A few counts support this clone. The J gene is TRBJ1-2, the V gene TRBV6-2 or TRBV6-3; 9 bases align to TRBD1. The V segment lost 6 bases and the J segment 0 bases; nucleotides outside the gene matches: 26. Germline V CDR1 and CDR2: MNHEY, SVGEGT. The CDR3 is made up of 22 amino acids. CDR3: CASSLYAWGRQGGYGANYGYTF. CDR3 coding DNA: TGTGCCAGCAGCCTATATGCGTGGGGGAGACAGGGGGGTTATGGAGCTAACTATGGCTACACCTTC.

The CDR3 DNA reads TGTGCCAGCAGCTTTAGACAGGGTTTTTCAGAGACCCAGTACTTC. As protein: CASSFRQGFSETQYF. The genes are TRBV5-5 and TRBJ2-5; 7 bases are a match to TRBD1. The CDR3 extends over 15 amino acids. The ends lost 2 bases at V and 4 bases at J; junction bases unmatched: 8. Germline assignment: CDR1 SGHKS and CDR2 YYEKEE (reference sequence).

This sequence joins TRBV20-1 and TRBJ1-4, with D perhaps TRBD1 (5 bases). Per the germline V gene, CDR1 is DFQATT and CDR2 is SNEGSKA (reference sequence). The V gene lost 3 bases and the J gene lost 7 bases, with 15 bases spanning the gap. The CDR3 spans 14 residues. CDR3 amino acids: CSASVLGGGEKLFF. CDR3 DNA sequence: TGCAGTGCTAGTGTTCTGGGGGGAGGTGAAAAACTGTTTTTT.

The chain combines TRBV4-1 with TRBJ1-2, with D tentatively TRBD1 (5 bases). Germline assignment: CDR1 MGHRA and CDR2 YSYEKL. CDR3 length equals 16 residues. The V end was cut by 1 base, the J end by 0 bases, with 12 bases between. The CDR3: CASSQGGARANYGYTF. CDR3 DNA: TGCGCCAGCAGCCAAGGCGGGGCAAGAGCTAACTATGGCTACACCTTC.

The CDR3 bases are TGTGCCAGCAGCTTTCAGCGGGGGATAAAAGGGACCCAGTACTTC. Amino acid sequence: CASSFQRGIKGTQYF. This rearrangement joins TRBV7-8 to TRBJ2-5, with TRBD2 matching over 8 bases. The CDR3 loop spans 15 amino acids. The V gene's germline CDR1 is SGHVS and CDR2 FQNEAQ. V shed 3 bases and J 7 bases; nucleotides not matched to a gene: 10.

The rearrangement uses TRBV28 and TRBJ2-3, with D possibly being TRBD1 (5 bases). Between the trimmed V and J ends, which lost 2 bases and 1 base, there was a span of 16 bases. The length of the CDR3 is 17 residues. Germline V gene sequence: CDR1 MDHEN, CDR2 SYDVKM. This CDR3 reads CASSLRGRRIRTDTQYF. For the CDR3, the DNA is TGTGCCAGCAGTTTAAGGGGTCGACGGATCCGCACAGATACGCAGTATTTT. The whole variable domain, filled in from reference TRBV28 and TRBJ2-3, reads DVKVTQSSRYLVKRTGEKVFLECVQDMDHENMFWYRQDPGLGLRLIYFSYDVKMKEKGDIPEGYSVSREKKERFSLILESASTNQTSMYLCASSLRGRRIRTDTQYFGPGTRLTVL.

The chain joins TRBV5-4 to TRBJ1-1; TRBD1 agrees at 7 bases. The V segment lost 3 bases and the J segment 5 bases; nucleotides outside the gene matches: 7. The V gene's germline CDR1 is SGHNT and CDR2 YYREEE (reference sequence). The CDR3 extends over 14 amino acids. The chain's CDR3 is CASSSPGGRTEAFF. DNA for the CDR3: TGTGCCAGCAGCTCCCCAGGGGGTCGGACTGAAGCTTTCTTT.

This clone has just one count. This chain joins TRBV28 and TRBJ1-1, with a weak D call TRBD1 (6 bases). CDR3 length equals 15 residues. V dropped 3 bases and J dropped 4 bases, with 15 bases sitting between them. Germline CDR1 and CDR2: MDHEN and SYDVKM. The chain's CDR3 is CASSFYRDGGTEAFF. As DNA, the CDR3 is TGTGCCAGCAGTTTTTACAGGGATGGGGGCACTGAAGCTTTCTTT.

V and J are TRBV6-5 and TRBJ1-5, with 7 bases fitting TRBD1. The CDR3 covers 14 residues. Germline lookup yields CDR1 MNHEY and CDR2 SVGAGI. The junction had 6 bases not matched to a gene; V was cut back by 5 bases and J by 5 bases. The CDR3 DNA follows: TGTGCCAGCAGTCCGACAGGGACGCATCAGCCCCAGCATTTT. Translated, it gives CASSPTGTHQPQHF.

The rearrangement uses TRBV28 and TRBJ1-6, with 11 nucleotides matching TRBD1. Germline assignment: CDR1 MDHEN and CDR2 SYDVKM. The length of the CDR3 is 18 residues. The V gene end was trimmed by 3 bases and the J gene end by 9 bases; junction bases not matched to a gene: 13. Here the CDR3 DNA reads TGTGCCAGCAGTTTTTTGGGACAGGGGGGATTGATTTCTTCACCCCTCCACTTT. Amino acids: CASSFLGQGGLISSPLHF.

The chain employs TRBV7-6 and TRBJ2-3; 9 positions agree with TRBD1. V lost 6 bases to trimming and J lost 5 bases; unmatched junction nucleotides: 9. The length of the CDR3 is 15 residues. The germline V gene has CDR1 SGHVS and CDR2 FNYEAQ. The CDR3 DNA reads TGTGCCAGCAGAGACACAGGGGGCGCGAAAGATACGCAGTATTTT. This sequence encodes CASRDTGGAKDTQYF.

The genes are TRBV25-1 and TRBJ2-7; 11 bases match TRBD2. The CDR3 totals 16 residues. Germline V gives CDR1 MGHDK, CDR2 SYGVNS. Losses at the gene ends were 7 bases for V and 2 bases for J; bases not matched to a gene: 10. The CDR3 bases are TGTGCCAGCAAAAGTGAAATGACTAGCGGGGCCTACGAGCAGTACTTC. This translates into CASKSEMTSGAYEQYF.

The chain links TRBV24-1 to TRBJ2-1; 8 nucleotides align to TRBD1. Trimming at V came to 5 bases and at J to 4 bases, leaving 6 bases not matched to a gene. Germline V lookup: CDR1 KGHDR, CDR2 SFDVKD. The CDR3 is 15 amino acids. In DNA form, the CDR3 reads TGTGCCACCAGTGGCCCGGGACAGGCTTACAATGAGCAGTTCTTC. It yields the protein CATSGPGQAYNEQFF.

The chain recombines TRBV9 with TRBJ2-7, with TRBD2 identical over 7 bases. Losses at the gene ends were 0 bases for V and 3 bases for J; bases not matched to a gene: 12. The CDR3 sequence is 17 residues long. Germline-derived CDR1 and CDR2 are SGDLS and YYNGEE. The CDR3 nucleotides read TGTGCCAGCAGCGTAGCTACGGGGGGAGCGGGCCTCTACGAGCAGTACTTC. Translated, it gives CASSVATGGAGLYEQYF.

The chain is built from TRBV11-3 and TRBJ2-1; D may be TRBD1 (6 bases). Germline V gives CDR1 SGHNT, CDR2 YENEEA. The CDR3 totals 16 residues. Trimming removed 3 bases from V and 4 bases from J, with 16 bases in between. CDR3 protein: CASSLGALGGYNEQFF. CDR3 in DNA: TGTGCCAGCAGCTTGGGTGCTTTAGGGGGATACAATGAGCAGTTCTTC.

The rearrangement uses TRBV6-5 and TRBJ1-2; 8 bases align to TRBD1. The ends lost 6 bases at V and 2 bases at J; junction bases unmatched: 8. CDR1 MNHEY and CDR2 SVGAGI come from the germline V gene. The CDR3 has 15 residues. This chain's CDR3 is CASRDRDRQNYGYTF. For the CDR3, the DNA is TGTGCCAGCAGGGACCGGGACAGGCAAAACTATGGCTACACCTTC.

The chain links TRBV4-3 to TRBJ2-1; 8 nucleotides match TRBD2. Looked up from germline, CDR1 is LGHNA and CDR2 is YSLEER. The CDR3 runs to 15 residues. The V and J ends lost 2 bases and 8 bases, in that order; junction bases with no gene match: 8. CDR3: CASSQNREGVYEQFF. For the CDR3, the DNA is TGCGCCAGCAGCCAAAACCGGGAGGGGGTCTATGAGCAGTTCTTC.